This record looks at one T cell receptor beta chain sequence and its context. The antigen remains unidentified. This sample stems from a study of T cell repertoires in cytomegalovirus infection. Whole-study context: Both CMV infection and a matching HLA type were indicated by public TCR beta signatures. Points from the study as a whole: Individuals carrying CMV plus the relevant HLA were identified by cumulative frequency of public TCR beta families. Across the ex vivo response, the dominant clonotypes were HLA-C-restricted CMV-specific TCR beta clonotypes.

TCRdb re-called the reads through MiXCR, storing one row per CDR3 protein. The sample carries under 150,000 distinct CDR3 sequences, 7% to 9.5% recorded once. V was clipped by 4 bases and J by 3 bases, with 16 bases between them. CDR1 is DFQATT, CDR2 SNEGSKA, per germline (reference sequence). The CDR3 covers 14 residues. The sequencing sample was made of PBMCs. This clonotype was obtained from a human donor in good health (CMV status not recorded). Some clones in this sample may be carry-over from other donors' samples. V is TRBV20-1 and J is TRBJ2-7, with D perhaps TRBD1 or TRBD2 (5 bases each). The CDR3 loop is CSATLGRLNYEQYF. In nucleotides, the CDR3 is TGCAGTGCTACCTTGGGACGACTGAACTACGAGCAGTACTTC.